These 26 T cell receptor beta chains share one sample of origin, sequenced in a study of T cell repertoires in cytomegalovirus infection. Antigens for these TCRs are unknown. TCRdb used MiXCR to reprocess the reads, holding one entry per CDR3 protein. The data show about 89,000 distinct CDR3 sequences, with 25% to 35% seen just once and about 65% held by the top ten. This material consisted of CD8+ T cells from cultured PBMCs, taken from culture after CMV antigen stimulation. Receptors were obtained from a human donor in good health (CMV status not recorded). Some clones in this sample may be carry-over from other donors' samples.

A remark on this clonotype: This could be a read error, since a much larger clone is one nucleotide away. This rearrangement joins TRBV10-3 to TRBJ1-2, with D uncertain. This CDR3 is built from 14 residues. V shed 0 bases and J shed 2 bases, with 7 bases lying between them. Per the germline V gene, CDR1 is ENHRY and CDR2 is SYGVKD. The CDR3: CAISESSTNYGYTF. The CDR3 DNA sequence: TGTGCCATCAGTGAGTCTAGTACAAACTATGGCTACACCTTC.

This clonotype occurred a few times. The rearrangement joins TRBV4-1 to TRBJ2-2; 13 nucleotides line up with TRBD2. There are 16 residues in the CDR3. The germline V gene encodes CDR1 MGHRA and CDR2 YSYEKL. The V and J ends lost 5 bases and 5 bases, in that order; junction bases with no gene match: 5. Written as DNA, the CDR3 is TGCGCCAGCAGCTTGACTAGCGGGGGGCGGACCGGGGAGCTGTTTTTT. This encodes CASSLTSGGRTGELFF.

The chain has TRBV2 and TRBJ2-7; 10 bases agree with TRBD2. Germline CDR1 reads SNHLY; CDR2 reads FYNNEI. The CDR3 loop spans 16 amino acids. V dropped 3 bases and J dropped 5; count of bases not matched to a gene: 10. The CDR3 sequence is CASSDGTSGVGNEQYF. CDR3 sequence (DNA): TGTGCCAGCAGTGATGGAACTAGCGGGGTAGGGAACGAGCAGTACTTC.

This clonotype was seen only a few times. V usage is TRBV28 and J usage is TRBJ2-1; 7 bases are a match to TRBD2. From germline, CDR1 is MDHEN and CDR2 SYDVKM. There are 14 residues in the CDR3. Germline trimming cut 10 bases from V and 0 bases from J; bases unmatched to any gene: 6. CDR3 region: CATYSGGSYNEQFF. The CDR3 DNA reads TGTGCCACTTACTCGGGGGGCTCCTACAATGAGCAGTTCTTC. The whole variable domain, remainder taken from reference TRBV28 and TRBJ2-1, is DVKVTQSSRYLVKRTGEKVFLECVQDMDHENMFWYRQDPGLGLRLIYFSYDVKMKEKGDIPEGYSVSREKKERFSLILESASTNQTSMYLCATYSGGSYNEQFFGPGTRLTVL.

This clonotype was counted only a few times. The chain combines TRBV29-1 with TRBJ2-3; D is possibly TRBD1 (5 bases). CDR1 SQVTM and CDR2 ANQGSEA come from the germline V gene. This CDR3 region has 16 residues. V was cut by 2 bases and J by 4 bases, with 19 bases left in between. This CDR3 is CSVESSLGLTPDTQYF. The CDR3 nucleotides read TGCAGCGTTGAATCAAGTCTGGGGCTAACCCCAGATACGCAGTATTTT.

J is TRBJ2-1 and V is TRBV6-5, with a possible D match to TRBD2 (5 bases). V was pared by 6 bases and J by 3 bases, with 12 bases between. The CDR3 runs 14 residues. CDR1 and CDR2 (germline): MNHEY, SVGAGI. The CDR3 reads CASSLDGNYNEQFF. The CDR3 coding sequence is TGTGCCAGCAGCCTGGACGGGAACTACAATGAGCAGTTCTTC.

This clonotype was observed a single time. This sequence joins TRBV5-1 and TRBJ1-2; 8 nucleotides line up with TRBD1. The V and J ends lost 0 bases and 4 bases, in that order; junction bases with no gene match: 17. The CDR3 length is 19 residues. Looked up from germline, CDR1 is SGHRS and CDR2 is YFSETQ. DNA of the CDR3: TGCGCCAGCAGCTTGGCGCCCGGGACAGGATATGAGGGGCCCTATGGCTACACCTTC. Translating gives CASSLAPGTGYEGPYGYTF.

The chain couples TRBV7-8 to TRBJ2-1, with 9 positions matching TRBD1. Germline loops: CDR1 SGHVS, CDR2 FQNEAQ. This CDR3 contains 16 residues. V dropped 3 bases and J dropped 12; count of bases not matched to a gene: 15. The CDR3 region is CASSLADRGILQGQFF. In DNA, the CDR3 is TGTGCCAGCAGCTTGGCAGACAGGGGGATTTTGCAGGGGCAGTTCTTC.

The gene calls are TRBV4-1 and TRBJ2-7; tentatively, D is TRBD2 (6 bases). The length of the CDR3 is 14 residues. Germline-derived CDR1 and CDR2 are MGHRA and YSYEKL. V lost 0 bases and J 9 bases, leaving 15 bases between the germline ends. CDR3 region: CASSQDASAQSQYF. The CDR3 region has the DNA TGCGCCAGCAGCCAAGATGCTAGCGCCCAGTCGCAGTACTTC.

The rearrangement links TRBV13 to TRBJ1-1, with 8 bases fitting TRBD1. CDR3 size: 16 residues. CDR1 and CDR2 from the germline V gene are PRHDT and FYEKMQ (reference sequence). V trimming: 1 base; J trimming: 4 bases; junction bases outside the gene matches: 8. The CDR3 here is CASSLDGGQAATEAFF. The CDR3 DNA sequence: TGTGCCAGCAGCTTAGATGGGGGACAGGCGGCCACTGAAGCTTTCTTT.

This clonotype has just a few counts. As DNA, the CDR3 is TGTGCCATCCCCACAGGGGACATGAACACTGAAGCTTTCTTT. It is translated as CAIPTGDMNTEAFF. The chain recombines TRBV7-6 with TRBJ1-1; 7 nucleotides match TRBD1. CDR1 and CDR2 (germline): SGHVS, FNYEAQ. V dropped 10 bases and J dropped 0; count of bases not matched to a gene: 8. The CDR3 sequence is 14 residues long.

The chain uses TRBV12-3 or TRBV12-4 and TRBJ1-1, with TRBD1 matching 9 bases. With V trimmed by 6 bases and J by 0 bases, 5 bases remained unmatched. This CDR3 spans 15 amino acids. CDR3 protein: CASRPTGGVNTEAFF. The CDR3 nucleotides are TGTGCCAGCAGACCAACAGGGGGCGTGAACACTGAAGCTTTCTTT.

This clonotype appeared a few times. The rearrangement links TRBV7-3 to TRBJ2-3, with TRBD2 as a possible D gene (6 bases). The CDR3 is 15 residues long. Between the trimmed V and J ends, which lost 2 bases and 6 bases, there was a span of 15 bases. Germline V gene sequence: CDR1 SGHTA, CDR2 FQGTGA. Written as DNA, the CDR3 is TGTGCCAGCAGCTTAGGTTTGACTAGAGTCGATACGCAGTATTTT. Protein sequence: CASSLGLTRVDTQYF.

The rearrangement joins TRBV7-3 to TRBJ2-1, with D unresolved. Germline V CDR1 and CDR2: SGHTA, FQGTGA. The CDR3 length is 12 residues. V lost 3 bases and J 3 bases, leaving 3 bases between the germline ends. CDR3 sequence reads: CASSLVYNEQFF. In nucleotides, the CDR3 is TGTGCCAGCAGCTTGGTCTACAATGAGCAGTTCTTC. The entire variable domain, with the rest obtained from reference TRBV7-3 and TRBJ2-1, is as follows: GAGVSQTPSNKVTEKGKYVELRCDPISGHTALYWYRQSLGQGPEFLIYFQGTGAADDSGLPNDRFFAVRPEGSVSTLKIQRTERGDSAVYLCASSLVYNEQFFGPGTRLTVL.

The genes are TRBV29-1 and TRBJ1-1; D may be TRBD1 (5 bases). Germline V CDR1 and CDR2: SQVTM, ANQGSEA. This CDR3 comprises 17 residues. Between the trimmed V and J ends, which lost 6 bases and 0 bases, there was a span of 23 bases. CDR3 nucleotide sequence: TGCAGCGTCCAAAGAAGGGGAACGGACGGTCTGAACACTGAAGCTTTCTTT. It is translated as CSVQRRGTDGLNTEAFF.

The chain links TRBV5-1 to TRBJ2-1; 10 bases are a match to TRBD1. Looked up from germline, CDR1 is SGHRS and CDR2 is YFSETQ. Germline trimming cut 5 bases from V and 0 bases from J; bases unmatched to any gene: 11. CDR3 size: 18 residues. The CDR3 loop is CASRQRDRGTTSYNEQFF. DNA for the CDR3: TGCGCCAGCAGACAACGGGACAGGGGTACCACCTCCTACAATGAGCAGTTCTTC.

In this sample, this clonotype turned up a few times. V gene TRBV7-9 combines with J gene TRBJ1-5; D is uncertain. Germline CDR1 and CDR2: SEHNR and FQNEAQ (reference sequence). The CDR3 extends over 13 amino acids. Trimming shortened V by 1 base and J by 11 bases, and 12 bases separated the two germline ends. The CDR3 DNA follows: TGTGCCAGCAGCTTAGGGCTTGGAGGGACCCAGCATTTT. Its translation is CASSLGLGGTQHF.

The genes are TRBV4-3 and TRBJ2-4; 8 bases fit TRBD2. This CDR3 comprises 17 residues. Unmatched junction bases numbered 10, after V lost 0 bases and J lost 6 bases. CDR1 is LGHNA and CDR2 is YSLEER in the germline V gene. The CDR3 DNA reads TGCGCCAGCAGCCAAGATCCCCCGGGGGGGCCGCGAAACATTCAGTACTTC. It codes for CASSQDPPGGPRNIQYF.

This clonotype occurred a few times. This rearrangement joins TRBV7-3 to TRBJ2-2, with TRBD1 matching 7 bases. The germline CDR1 and CDR2 sequences are SGHTA and FQGTGA. This CDR3 region has 15 residues. V lost 2 bases and J lost 9; bases outside the gene matches: 9. CDR3 DNA sequence: TGTGCCAGCAGCTTACTAACAGGGGTGTTTCGGGAGCTGTTTTTT. Translating gives CASSLLTGVFRELFF.

This clonotype was seen only a few times. The chain combines TRBV2 with TRBJ2-1; D is perhaps TRBD1 or TRBD2 (7 bases each). This CDR3 has 16 residues. V lost 4 bases to trimming and J lost 0 bases, with 13 bases between them. Germline CDR1 and CDR2: SNHLY and FYNNEI. The CDR3 DNA follows: TGTGCCAGCAGTGGAGGGGAGGGGGCCTCCTACAATGAGCAGTTCTTC. It yields the protein CASSGGEGASYNEQFF.

The chain combines TRBV5-1 with TRBJ1-1; 7 bases agree with TRBD1. The CDR3 runs to 13 residues. Germline CDR1 reads SGHRS; CDR2 reads YFSETQ. With 4 bases clipped from V and 7 bases from J, the junction kept 7 bases outside the gene matches. The CDR3: CASSQQGTGEAFF. For the CDR3, the DNA is TGCGCCAGCAGCCAACAGGGGACCGGTGAAGCTTTCTTT.

The sample holds many counts of this clonotype. The CDR3 region has the DNA TGTGCCAGCATCGGAATGGGACAGGGCCAGAGATCCTACGAGCAGTACTTC. Translating it yields CASIGMGQGQRSYEQYF. The chain is built from TRBV28 and TRBJ2-7; TRBD1 matches at 9 bases. V dropped 7 bases and J dropped 1; count of bases not matched to a gene: 14. This CDR3 is built from 17 residues. CDR1 and CDR2 (germline): MDHEN, SYDVKM.

There are a few counts of this clonotype. V and J are TRBV7-9 and TRBJ2-1; 11 bases line up with TRBD2. This CDR3 comprises 16 residues. The ends lost 5 bases at V and 4 bases at J; junction bases unmatched: 7. Per germline, CDR1 SEHNR and CDR2 FQNEAQ (reference sequence). DNA for the CDR3: TGTGCCAGCAGCGTAACTAGCGGGGGCCCGTACAATGAGCAGTTCTTC. Protein product: CASSVTSGGPYNEQFF.

The V and J genes are TRBV7-9 and TRBJ2-7; the match to TRBD1 covers 10 bases. Germline V lookup: CDR1 SEHNR, CDR2 FQNEAQ (reference sequence). Losses at the gene ends were 5 bases for V and 0 bases for J; bases not matched to a gene: 7. This CDR3 has 16 amino acids. The CDR3 bases are TGTGCCAGCAGCCCGTCTGGGACAGGGGCCTCCTACGAGCAGTACTTC. It codes for CASSPSGTGASYEQYF.

The chain employs TRBV20-1 and TRBJ2-7; TRBD2 aligns across 8 bases. The trim removed 3 bases at V and 2 bases at J, leaving 3 bases unmatched. The germline gives CDR1 DFQATT, CDR2 SNEGSKA (reference sequence). The CDR3 is made up of 13 amino acids. As DNA, the CDR3 is TGCAGTGCTAGTGGCGGGGGGACCTACGAGCAGTACTTC. Protein sequence: CSASGGGTYEQYF.

This rearrangement joins TRBV27 to TRBJ1-1; D is perhaps TRBD1 (6 bases). The CDR3 has 14 amino acids. CDR1 is MNHEY, CDR2 SMNVEV, per germline (reference sequence). V was trimmed by 6 bases and J by 0 bases, leaving 11 bases between them. CDR3 in amino acids: CASRKQGLNTEAFF. CDR3 bases: TGTGCCAGCAGGAAACAGGGTTTGAACACTGAAGCTTTCTTT.